The 31 T cell receptor beta chains reported below all come from one sample, sequenced in a study of a mutant IDH1 vaccine in newly diagnosed glioma. Time point reported: week 5, during vaccination. It was 300 ug of mutant IDH1 20-mer peptide that made up each vaccine dose, given with topical imiquimod. These receptors' antigens are unknown. The table came from immunoSEQ multiplex PCR; TCRdb's copy has only in-frame clones and leaves some out. Among roughly 62,000 clones listed, around 84% were seen once. Here the sequenced sample was PBMCs, taken from a glioma patient whose treatment included an IDH1 peptide vaccine. Receptor source: a woman aged 45-59 years with glioma.

V and J are TRBV30 and TRBJ1-3, with 11 bases matching TRBD1. The CDR3 contains 16 residues. Per the germline V gene, CDR1 is GTSNPN and CDR2 is SVGIG (reference sequence). Trimming took 6 bases from V and 2 from J; bases not matched to a gene: 9. The CDR3 coding sequence is TGTGCCTGCTACACGGGACAGGGGGGAACTGGAAACACCATATATTTT. Residues: CACYTGQGGTGNTIYF.

This chain joins TRBV11-3 and TRBJ2-1; 10 bases match TRBD2. Germline CDR1 SGHNT, CDR2 YENEEA. Trimming at V came to 3 bases and at J to 7 bases, leaving 3 bases not matched to a gene. The CDR3 spans 14 residues. In DNA form, the CDR3 reads TGTGCCAGCAGCTTGATACTAGCGGGAAATGAGCAGTTCTTC. Protein: CASSLILAGNEQFF.

This chain connects TRBV4-3 to TRBJ1-1; D remains unclear. Germline values: CDR1 LGHNA, CDR2 YSLEER. This CDR3 comprises 13 residues. V was pared by 1 base and J by 0 bases, with 3 bases between. Here the CDR3 DNA reads TGCGCCAGCAGCCAAGGAATGAACACTGAAGCTTTCTTT. Amino acids: CASSQGMNTEAFF.

The genes are TRBV9 and TRBJ1-1, with a weak D call TRBD1 (5 bases). V was cut by 3 bases and J by 1 base, with 10 bases left in between. The CDR3 runs 14 residues. Germline V CDR1 and CDR2: SGDLS, YYNGEE. The CDR3 DNA is TGTGCCAGCAGCGGAGATGGGGGGAACACTGAAGCTTTCTTT. Translation gives CASSGDGGNTEAFF.

This chain uses TRBV27 with TRBJ1-5; D gene ambiguous. CDR1 is MNHEY and CDR2 is SMNVEV in the germline V gene (reference sequence). V dropped 5 bases and J dropped 0 bases, with 8 bases sitting between them. This CDR3 spans 14 amino acids. CDR3 DNA sequence: TGTGCCAGCAGTCCACTCCTTAGCAATCAGCCCCAGCATTTT. Its protein is CASSPLLSNQPQHF.

CDR3: CAWSRDSWGQPQHF. DNA for the CDR3: TGTGCCTGGAGCCGGGACAGTTGGGGACAGCCCCAGCATTTT. The genes are TRBV30 and TRBJ1-5; TRBD1 agrees at 7 bases. The V gene's germline CDR1 is GTSNPN and CDR2 SVGIG (reference sequence). The CDR3 is 14 residues long. The V gene end was trimmed by 3 bases and the J gene end by 7 bases; junction bases not matched to a gene: 9. The whole variable domain, remainder taken from reference TRBV30 and TRBJ1-5, is SQTIHQWPATLVQPVGSPLSLECTVEGTSNPNLYWYRQAAGRGLQLLFYSVGIGQISSEVPQNLSASRPQDRQFILSSKKLLLSDSGFYLCAWSRDSWGQPQHFGDGTRLSIL.

The J gene is TRBJ2-4, the V gene TRBV5-4; a possible D gene is TRBD1 (5 bases). The CDR3 runs 12 residues. Germline assignment: CDR1 SGHNT and CDR2 YYREEE (reference sequence). With 9 bases removed from V and 8 bases from J, the gap between germline ends came to 15 bases. Written as DNA, the CDR3 is TGTGCCATACACCCCAGGGAAGACATTCAGTACTTC. The encoded protein is CAIHPREDIQYF.

This chain connects TRBV28 to TRBJ2-3, with 7 positions matching TRBD2. The V and J ends lost 6 bases and 0 bases, in that order; junction bases with no gene match: 9. The germline gives CDR1 MDHEN, CDR2 SYDVKM. The CDR3 runs 16 residues. The CDR3 bases are TGTGCCAGCAGCCCCGGGGGGTTTTACAGCACAGATACGCAGTATTTT. Amino acids: CASSPGGFYSTDTQYF.

This clone occurred a few times. V is TRBV5-1 and J is TRBJ2-3; unclear D gene. Germline V gene data show CDR1 as SGHRS and CDR2 as YFSETQ. Trimming took off 2 bases at V and 2 bases at J, with 9 bases between the two ends. This CDR3 contains 14 residues. CDR3 amino acids: CASSFGIPTDTQYF. CDR3 coding DNA: TGCGCCAGCAGCTTTGGGATCCCCACAGATACGCAGTATTTT.

The rearrangement uses TRBV6-1 and TRBJ1-4; possibly TRBD1 for D (5 bases). Looked up from germline, CDR1 is MNHNS and CDR2 is SASEGT. Deletions cut 5 bases from V and 2 bases from J, with 9 bases between. The CDR3 length is 14 residues. CDR3 sequence reads: CASSRTKTNEKLFF. The CDR3 DNA follows: TGTGCCAGCAGTCGGACAAAGACTAATGAAAAACTGTTTTTT.

This chain connects TRBV19 to TRBJ1-6, with a tentative D call TRBD1 (5 bases). The CDR3 totals 15 residues. V was trimmed by 5 bases and J by 6 bases, leaving 14 bases between them. Germline loops: CDR1 LNHDA, CDR2 SQIVND (reference sequence). CDR3 sequence reads: CASSLGRHLNSPLHF. CDR3 nucleotide sequence: TGTGCCAGTAGTTTGGGACGTCACCTTAATTCACCCCTCCACTTT.

The CDR3 DNA sequence: TGTGCCAGCAGTTGGGGGAGAAACACCGGGGAGCTGTTTTTT. Its translation: CASSWGRNTGELFF. The rearrangement joins TRBV27 to TRBJ2-2, with D perhaps assigned TRBD1 or TRBD2 (5 bases each). The length of the CDR3 is 14 residues. V dropped 4 bases and J dropped 2 bases, with 8 bases sitting between them. Germline CDR1 and CDR2: MNHEY and SMNVEV (reference sequence).

This clone was found once. The chain joins TRBV29-1 to TRBJ1-2; TRBD1 aligns across 9 bases. This CDR3 has 18 amino acids. The V gene end was trimmed by 8 bases and the J gene end by 0 bases; junction bases not matched to a gene: 19. Germline V CDR1 and CDR2: SQVTM, ANQGSEA. The CDR3 coding sequence is TGCAGCTTCTCCGACGGTAGGGGACAGGGTATTACTAACTATGGCTACACCTTC. As protein: CSFSDGRGQGITNYGYTF. The entire variable domain, with the rest obtained from reference TRBV29-1 and TRBJ1-2, is as follows: SAVISQKPSRDICQRGTSLTIQCQVDSQVTMMFWYRQQPGQSLTLIATANQGSEATYESGFVIDKFPISRPNLTFSTLTVSNMSPEDSSIYLCSFSDGRGQGITNYGYTFGSGTRLTVV.

This clone has a handful of counts. This chain joins TRBV19 and TRBJ1-1; 8 nucleotides match TRBD1. V lost 5 bases to trimming and J lost 4 bases; unmatched junction nucleotides: 9. The CDR3 spans 15 residues. Germline assignment: CDR1 LNHDA and CDR2 SQIVND (reference sequence). CDR3 sequence (DNA): TGTGCCAGTAGTTTAGGGGAGACAGGGGTCACTGAAGCTTTCTTT. Translated: CASSLGETGVTEAFF.

This clone appeared a single time. J is TRBJ2-6 and V is TRBV19; a possible D gene is TRBD1 (5 bases). V lost 1 base, J lost 2 bases, and 9 bases lay in between. CDR3 length: 16 amino acids. The V gene's germline CDR1 is LNHDA and CDR2 SQIVND (reference sequence). CDR3 coding DNA: TGTGCCAGTAGTATAGGGGGCTTTCCTGGGGCCAACGTCCTGACTTTC. Amino acid sequence: CASSIGGFPGANVLTF.

The V call is TRBV5-6, the J call TRBJ2-3, with D uncertain. The CDR3 has 13 residues. Germline CDR1 SGHDT, CDR2 YYEEEE. Trimming shortened V by 5 bases and J by 1 base, and 8 bases separated the two germline ends. CDR3: CASRVPGTDTQYF. CDR3 sequence (DNA): TGTGCCAGCAGGGTCCCGGGCACAGATACGCAGTATTTT.

CDR3 protein: CASSPKAWDQPQHF. CDR3 coding DNA: TGTGCCAGCAGTCCTAAGGCGTGGGATCAGCCCCAGCATTTT. The chain is built from TRBV27 and TRBJ1-5; unclear D gene. Germline CDR1 is MNHEY and CDR2 is SMNVEV (reference sequence). V lost 5 bases to trimming and J lost 5 bases, with 13 bases between them. The length of the CDR3 is 14 residues.

This clone has just one count. The chain uses TRBV11-3 and TRBJ2-7, with D tentatively TRBD1 or TRBD2 (5 bases each). With 5 bases removed from V and 3 bases from J, the gap between germline ends came to 17 bases. Per germline, CDR1 SGHNT and CDR2 YENEEA. The CDR3 length is 15 residues. The DNA of the CDR3 is TGTGCCAGCAGCCGACGGGGCCCCACCCACTACGAGCAGTACTTC. Its protein is CASSRRGPTHYEQYF.

This sequence joins TRBV5-1 and TRBJ2-7, with D tentatively TRBD2 (6 bases). V was pared by 0 bases and J by 0 bases, with 13 bases between. The CDR3 loop spans 16 amino acids. Germline assignment: CDR1 SGHRS and CDR2 YFSETQ. The CDR3 reads CASSLGGKGNSYEQYF. CDR3 in DNA: TGCGCCAGCAGCTTGGGCGGGAAGGGGAACTCCTACGAGCAGTACTTC.

The J gene is TRBJ1-2, the V gene TRBV6-1; D gene unclear. This CDR3 has 14 amino acids. Per the germline V gene, CDR1 is MNHNS and CDR2 is SASEGT. Trimming shortened V by 6 bases and J by 3 bases, and 14 bases separated the two germline ends. CDR3 sequence reads: CASSRTWSDYGYTF. The CDR3 DNA is TGTGCCAGCAGCCGAACGTGGAGCGACTATGGCTACACCTTC.

The chain joins TRBV27 to TRBJ2-5, with D possibly being TRBD2 (7 bases). Germline CDR1 reads MNHEY; CDR2 reads SMNVEV (reference sequence). The CDR3 totals 15 residues. V was trimmed by 6 bases and J by 3 bases, leaving 17 bases between them. The CDR3, as DNA: TGTGCCAGCAGAGACCGGGGGGCACGGGAAGAGACCCAGTACTTC. It translates to CASRDRGAREETQYF.

The rearrangement joins TRBV5-1 to TRBJ2-5; 12 bases line up with TRBD2. The ends lost 3 bases at V and 5 bases at J; junction bases unmatched: 8. CDR3 length: 16 residues. Germline CDR1 SGHRS, CDR2 YFSETQ. The CDR3 spells CASSSVTSGGYETQYF. The CDR3 DNA reads TGCGCCAGCAGCTCCGTGACTAGCGGGGGATACGAGACCCAGTACTTC.

The CDR3 region is CASSDTNQETQYF. The CDR3 coding sequence is TGTGCCAGCAGTGATACCAACCAAGAGACCCAGTACTTC. The chain uses TRBV25-1 and TRBJ2-5, with D hard to call. Between the trimmed V and J ends, which lost 3 bases and 0 bases, there was a span of 5 bases. CDR1 is MGHDK, CDR2 SYGVNS, per germline. CDR3 length: 13 residues.

The J gene is TRBJ1-1, the V gene TRBV6-6; D is ambiguous. There are 14 residues in the CDR3. V was clipped by 7 bases and J by 4 bases, with 16 bases between them. Germline-derived CDR1 and CDR2 are MNHNY and SVGAGI (reference sequence). The CDR3 sequence is CASTRSGKATEAFF. CDR3 sequence (DNA): TGTGCCAGCACCCGGTCGGGAAAAGCCACTGAAGCTTTCTTT.

The chain couples TRBV27 to TRBJ1-1; D is unclear. There are 19 residues in the CDR3. Germline V gene lookup returns CDR1 MNHEY and CDR2 SMNVEV (reference sequence). The V and J ends lost 0 bases and 0 bases respectively, with 20 bases between them. CDR3 region: CASSLSSFGWGTMNTEAFF. Written as DNA, the CDR3 is TGTGCCAGCAGTTTATCGTCTTTCGGTTGGGGAACCATGAACACTGAAGCTTTCTTT.

The V call is TRBV5-1, the J call TRBJ2-7; no definite D call. The V gene lost 0 bases and the J gene lost 1 base, with 5 bases spanning the gap. The CDR3 is made up of 13 amino acids. In germline, CDR1 is SGHRS, CDR2 YFSETQ. CDR3 bases: TGCGCCAGCAGCTTGGGACGATCCTACGAGCAGTACTTC. Encoded protein: CASSLGRSYEQYF.

The chain couples TRBV9 to TRBJ1-2; TRBD1 matches at 7 bases. This CDR3 contains 15 residues. Trimming removed 3 bases from V and 6 bases from J; junction bases left unmatched: 11. From germline, CDR1 is SGDLS and CDR2 YYNGEE. DNA for the CDR3: TGTGCCAGCAGCGCCCCCAAGACAGGGTCACATGGCTACACCTTC. Encoded protein: CASSAPKTGSHGYTF.

The chain joins TRBV5-5 to TRBJ1-1, with 9 bases fitting TRBD1. V lost 4 bases, J lost 1 base, and 5 bases stayed unmatched. The CDR3 contains 15 residues. Per germline, CDR1 SGHKS and CDR2 YYEKEE (reference sequence). The DNA for the CDR3 is TGTGCCAGCAGCCACAGGGGACAGGGGAACACTGAAGCTTTCTTT. This gives the protein CASSHRGQGNTEAFF.

The V call is TRBV5-5, the J call TRBJ1-2; weak D call: TRBD1 (6 bases). V was trimmed by 3 bases and J by 5 bases, leaving 17 bases between them. This CDR3 contains 15 residues. Germline CDR1 and CDR2: SGHKS and YYEKEE (reference sequence). The CDR3 reads CASSSPRAGDYGYTF. The CDR3 nucleotides read TGTGCCAGCAGCTCCCCAAGAGCAGGGGATTATGGCTACACCTTC.

This chain links TRBV6-1 with TRBJ1-2; no definite D call. The CDR3 runs to 13 residues. Germline V gene sequence: CDR1 MNHNS, CDR2 SASEGT. With 3 bases removed from V and 8 bases from J, the gap between germline ends came to 13 bases. Here the CDR3 reads CASSEVTGRGYTF. The CDR3 nucleotides read TGTGCCAGCAGTGAGGTGACTGGGCGGGGCTACACCTTC.

V usage is TRBV30 and J usage is TRBJ2-6, with D perhaps TRBD2 (6 bases). Germline V lookup: CDR1 GTSNPN, CDR2 SVGIG (reference sequence). The CDR3 spans 15 residues. The V gene lost 2 bases and the J gene lost 0 bases, with 8 bases spanning the gap. CDR3 nucleotide sequence: TGTGCCTGGAGTTCGGGGGTCTCTGGGGCCAACGTCCTGACTTTC. Amino acids: CAWSSGVSGANVLTF.